The 5 T cell receptor gamma chains below come from one sample, sequenced in a study of Vδ1+ human thymocytes. Study-level points and caveats: Highly polyclonal TRG and TRD repertoires with Gaussian CDR3 length distributions appeared in thymus.

Extracted RNA was reverse transcribed into cDNA. Multiplex PCR used pooled V-gene forward primers and a constant-region reverse primer to amplify CDR3s. With CATT, TCRdb re-called clones from the multiplex PCR reads. The sample has around 30,000 gamma-chain clones; over 15% are singletons. No cognate antigen is known for these TCRs. Sequenced sample: Vdelta1+ gamma-delta thymocytes from the thymus. The sample's subset: FACS-sorted CD3+ TCRalphabeta- TCRVdelta1+ TCRVdelta2- thymocytes. The origin of the receptors is a boy less than two years old who had congenital heart surgery.

V gene TRGV5 combines with J gene TRGJ1 or TRGJ2. Germline-derived CDR1 and CDR2 are VINAFY and YDVSNSKD. The J segment lost 9 bases and the V segment lost 0 bases, leaving 8 bases of the junction unmatched. The CDR3 is 13 residues long. For the CDR3, the DNA is TGTGCCACCTGGGACAGGCCGATTCCTAAGAAACTCTTT. Protein product: CATWDRPIPKKLF.

Points on this clone: Compared with germline, one end of the junction differs, possibly owing to a read error. The chain combines TRGV3 with TRGJ1 or TRGJ2. The CDR3 is 16 residues long. Germline V lookup: CDR1 VTNTFY, CDR2 YDVSTARD (reference sequence). The CDR3 DNA is TGTGCCACCTGGGACAGGCGGGGTTCAAACTATTATAGGAAACTCTTT. Its translation: CATWDRRGSNYYRKLF.

There are a few counts of this clone. The genes are TRGV9 and TRGJ1 or TRGJ2. The trim removed 2 bases at V and 0 bases at J, leaving 7 bases unmatched. CDR1 GITISATS and CDR2 ISYDGTV come from the germline V gene (reference sequence). The CDR3 length is 15 residues. The DNA for the CDR3 is TGTGCCTTGTGGGAGGGCCACCTGAATTATTATAAGAAACTCTTT. It yields the protein CALWEGHLNYYKKLF.

As concerns this clone: This sample includes further DNA sequences coding for the same CDR3. The V call is TRGV9, the J call TRGJ1 or TRGJ2. Unmatched junction bases numbered 3, after V lost 4 bases and J lost 3 bases. The CDR3 runs 12 residues. Germline CDR1 and CDR2: GITISATS and ISYDGTV (reference sequence). For the CDR3, the DNA is TGTGCCTTGTGGGACCTTTATTATAAGAAACTCTTT. This gives the protein CALWDLYYKKLF.

The V call is TRGV5, the J call TRGJ1 or TRGJ2. V gave up 2 bases and J gave up 2 bases; unmatched junction bases: 6. There are 14 residues in the CDR3. Germline values: CDR1 VINAFY, CDR2 YDVSNSKD. The CDR3 is CATWDTLDYYKKLF. The CDR3 region has the DNA TGTGCCACCTGGGACACTCTTGATTATTATAAGAAACTCTTT.